A single sample is the source of the 10 T cell receptor beta chains below, sequenced in a study of blood T cells in healthy people across ages. The second PCR ran about 6 to 12 cycles with a sample-barcoded 5' primer and J-beta primers. TCRdb itself ran the 5' RACE reads through MiXCR, one entry per CDR3 protein. The table has about 800,000 distinct CDR3 sequences, around 25% seen once. The sample was also reused in another study, on T cells of mothers and their children.

Sequenced: blood. The origin of the receptors is a boy aged 5 to 17 in good health.

This rearrangement joins TRBV20-1 to TRBJ2-2; a possible D gene is TRBD1 (5 bases). Trimming stripped 0 bases from V and 5 bases from J, with 13 bases between. The CDR3 has 15 amino acids. The germline CDR1 and CDR2 sequences are DFQATT and SNEGSKA (reference sequence). For the CDR3, the DNA is TGCAGTGCTAGAGACAACAGGATTGGTACCGGGGAGCTGTTTTTT. Translation gives CSARDNRIGTGELFF.

This clonotype has ten or more counts. The chain couples TRBV28 to TRBJ2-4, with 7 bases lining up with TRBD1. The length of the CDR3 is 12 residues. After removal of 5 bases from V and 15 bases from J, the junction contained 10 bases not matched to a gene. Germline CDR1 MDHEN, CDR2 SYDVKM. In DNA, the CDR3 is TGTGCCAGCAGTGCTAACAGGGGACGTTGGTACTTC. It encodes CASSANRGRWYF.

The rearrangement uses TRBV29-1 and TRBJ2-5, with a tentative D call TRBD1 (5 bases). The germline V gene has CDR1 SQVTM and CDR2 ANQGSEA. This CDR3 has 13 amino acids. The V and J ends lost 2 bases and 3 bases respectively, with 10 bases between them. DNA for the CDR3: TGCAGCGTTGAATGGACACGGAAAGAGACCCAGTACTTC. Its protein product is CSVEWTRKETQYF.

The gene calls are TRBV28 and TRBJ2-7; no clear D. V was pared by 5 bases and J by 3 bases, with 17 bases between. The CDR3 loop spans 15 amino acids. Germline V gene lookup returns CDR1 MDHEN and CDR2 SYDVKM. Written as DNA, the CDR3 is TGTGCCAGCAGTCCAAACCCTGGAGTTTTCTACGAGCAGTACTTC. This codes for CASSPNPGVFYEQYF.

The rearrangement uses TRBV28 and TRBJ1-3; 9 bases agree with TRBD1. Germline V gene data show CDR1 as MDHEN and CDR2 as SYDVKM. The CDR3 runs 15 residues. V shed 7 bases and J 6 bases; nucleotides not matched to a gene: 10. This CDR3 reads CASTFGQGPENTIYF. The CDR3 coding sequence is TGTGCCAGCACCTTCGGACAGGGGCCCGAAAACACCATATATTTT. Using reference TRBV28 and TRBJ1-3 for the parts outside the CDR3, the full variable domain is DVKVTQSSRYLVKRTGEKVFLECVQDMDHENMFWYRQDPGLGLRLIYFSYDVKMKEKGDIPEGYSVSREKKERFSLILESASTNQTSMYLCASTFGQGPENTIYFGEGSWLTVV.

This clonotype was detected a few times. V usage is TRBV4-3 and J usage is TRBJ2-2, with D perhaps given as TRBD1 or TRBD2 (5 bases each). Deletions cut 4 bases from V and 2 bases from J, with 11 bases between. The CDR3 extends over 15 amino acids. The germline gives CDR1 LGHNA, CDR2 YSLEER. DNA for the CDR3: TGCGCCAGCAGCCGCGACAGACTAAACACCGGGGAGCTGTTTTTT. This sequence encodes CASSRDRLNTGELFF.

This clonotype turned up a few times. In DNA, the CDR3 is TGCGCCAGCAGCCAGTTTACAGCGGTGTCCCACTACAATGAGCAGTTCTTC. Translation gives CASSQFTAVSHYNEQFF. The chain recombines TRBV4-1 with TRBJ2-1, with a tentative D call TRBD2 (5 bases). CDR3 size: 17 residues. Germline values: CDR1 MGHRA, CDR2 YSYEKL. Trimming took 3 bases from V and 3 from J, leaving 18 bases between them.

The J gene is TRBJ1-2, the V gene TRBV29-1, with a tentative D call TRBD1 (6 bases). Trimming cost V 3 bases and J 1 base, with 15 bases left between them. Germline V gene data show CDR1 as SQVTM and CDR2 as ANQGSEA. CDR3 length: 15 amino acids. The CDR3 here is CSVDSGTLRNYGYTF. In DNA, the CDR3 is TGCAGCGTTGATTCGGGGACACTGCGTAACTATGGCTACACCTTC.

The chain couples TRBV28 to TRBJ1-2; maybe TRBD1 (5 bases). V lost 2 bases to trimming and J lost 3 bases, with 7 bases between them. The CDR3 sequence is 13 residues long. Germline assignment: CDR1 MDHEN and CDR2 SYDVKM. In DNA form, the CDR3 reads TGTGCCAGCAGTTTACTACAGGACTATGGCTACACCTTC. Translating gives CASSLLQDYGYTF.

Only a few counts were recorded for this clonotype. The chain carries TRBV6-5 and TRBJ2-2; D uncertain. There are 15 residues in the CDR3. Germline CDR1 is MNHEY and CDR2 is SVGAGI. V was trimmed by 7 bases and J by 1 base, leaving 13 bases between them. The CDR3 coding sequence is TGTGCCAGCAACCCTCGGGCAGGGAACACCGGGGAGCTGTTTTTT. Its translation: CASNPRAGNTGELFF.